These 14 T cell receptor beta chains came from one sample sequenced in a study of post-analysis software for immune sequencing data. Regarding the study as a whole: Patients showed TRBV5-6, TRBV5-1 and TRBV20-1 among 4 or 5 TRBV segments more frequent than in controls.

These receptors have no known antigen. Unique molecular identifiers featured in each of the TCR beta cDNA libraries. TCRdb called the PCR reads again in MiXCR, with one record for every CDR3 protein. The data contain approximately 770,000 distinct CDR3 sequences, about half of them singletons. The sample consisted of blood. Every receptor here comes from a girl aged 10-17 years with multiple sclerosis.

The rearrangement uses TRBV12-3 or TRBV12-4 and TRBJ1-5; no firm D call. The CDR3 is 13 residues long. Deletions cut 0 bases from V and 5 bases from J, with 5 bases between. The CDR3 nucleotides are TGTGCCAGCAGTTTAGCGCTCTATCAGCCCCAGCATTTT. It specifies CASSLALYQPQHF.

The V and J genes are TRBV3-1 and TRBJ2-3, with 11 nucleotides matching TRBD2. Germline trimming cut 8 bases from V and 5 bases from J; bases unmatched to any gene: 6. Per the germline V gene, CDR1 is LGHDT and CDR2 is YNNKEL (reference sequence). This CDR3 region has 14 residues. CDR3 sequence reads: CASGLAGGGDTQYF. CDR3 nucleotide sequence: TGTGCCAGCGGGCTAGCGGGAGGAGGAGATACGCAGTATTTT.

This clonotype has a handful of counts. V is TRBV12-3 or TRBV12-4 and J is TRBJ1-5; 7 bases agree with TRBD1. Losses at the gene ends were 6 bases for V and 3 bases for J; bases not matched to a gene: 8. The CDR3 spans 15 residues. The CDR3 sequence is CASSSVRGLNQPQHF. CDR3 bases: TGTGCCAGCAGCTCCGTTAGGGGGCTCAATCAGCCCCAGCATTTT.

V is TRBV5-4 and J is TRBJ2-3, with 12 bases that match TRBD1. J lost 8 bases, V lost 4 bases, and 11 bases had no gene match. Germline CDR1 SGHNT, CDR2 YYREEE (reference sequence). This CDR3 comprises 16 residues. CDR3 coding DNA: TGTGCCAGCAGCCCAAGGGACAGGGGGCGCCTCGGTACGCAGTATTTT. It yields the protein CASSPRDRGRLGTQYF.

The rearrangement links TRBV2 to TRBJ2-5; 11 bases fit TRBD2. The last part of the DNA fits TRBJ2-7 better; the J call may be wrong. Germline-derived CDR1 and CDR2 are SNHLY and FYNNEI. The CDR3 extends over 15 amino acids. DNA of the CDR3: TGTGCCAGCAGTGGGGTAACTAGCGGGAGCGACGAGCAGTACTTC. It encodes CASSGVTSGSDEQYF.

The genes are TRBV29-1 and TRBJ1-1; possibly TRBD1 for D (5 bases). CDR1 SQVTM and CDR2 ANQGSEA come from the germline V gene. CDR3 length equals 12 residues. V was clipped by 4 bases and J by 4 bases, with 10 bases between them. The DNA of the CDR3 is TGCAGCGTTGCCATGGGACCCACTGAAGCTTTCTTT. As protein: CSVAMGPTEAFF.

The genes are TRBV13 and TRBJ2-7; 10 positions match TRBD2. Per germline, CDR1 PRHDT and CDR2 FYEKMQ (reference sequence). This CDR3 region has 16 residues. The ends lost 4 bases at V and 0 bases at J; junction bases unmatched: 6. CDR3 nucleotides: TGTGCCAGCAGCTCCCGGACTAGCGGAAACTCCTACGAGCAGTACTTC. It yields the protein CASSSRTSGNSYEQYF.

The chain couples TRBV20-1 to TRBJ2-1; TRBD2 is a possible D gene (5 bases). There are 14 residues in the CDR3. Germline CDR1 is DFQATT and CDR2 is SNEGSKA (reference sequence). The V end lost 3 bases, the J end lost 1 base, and 10 bases lay between the germline ends. For the CDR3, the DNA is TGCAGTGCTAGCAAGAGCGGTTCCTACAATGAGCAGTTCTTC. It codes for CSASKSGSYNEQFF.

J is TRBJ2-2 and V is TRBV20-1; D uncertain. Between the trimmed V and J ends, which lost 6 bases and 1 base, there was a span of 15 bases. The CDR3 consists of 15 residues. Germline loops: CDR1 DFQATT, CDR2 SNEGSKA (reference sequence). The CDR3 protein is CSALPLALNTGELFF. The CDR3 DNA sequence: TGCAGTGCGCTCCCTTTGGCGCTGAACACCGGGGAGCTGTTTTTT.

The chain's CDR3 is CASNLSDRGLDEQFF. CDR3 sequence (DNA): TGCGCCAGCAACCTTTCGGACAGGGGGCTGGATGAGCAGTTCTTC. The V call is TRBV4-3, the J call TRBJ2-1; 11 bases are a match to TRBD1. V trimming: 7 bases; J trimming: 8 bases; junction bases outside the gene matches: 10. The germline V gene has CDR1 LGHNA and CDR2 YSLEER. This CDR3 has 15 residues.

A single count supports this clonotype. The chain couples TRBV20-1 to TRBJ1-5; TRBD1 might be the D (6 bases). V shed 3 bases and J shed 6 bases, with 18 bases lying between them. The CDR3 totals 15 residues. From germline, CDR1 is DFQATT and CDR2 SNEGSKA (reference sequence). CDR3 DNA sequence: TGCAGTGCTAGGTCGCCAGGGGCACTTCTTCAGCCCCAGCATTTT. This gives the protein CSARSPGALLQPQHF.

The CDR3: CASSSPGQENGYTF. The CDR3 DNA reads TGTGCCAGCAGTTCACCGGGACAGGAAAATGGCTACACCTTC. This chain links TRBV27 with TRBJ1-2; TRBD1 matches at 8 bases. V dropped 4 bases and J dropped 6; count of bases not matched to a gene: 7. The CDR3 extends over 14 amino acids. The germline V gene encodes CDR1 MNHEY and CDR2 SMNVEV (reference sequence).

The rearrangement links TRBV9 to TRBJ1-2; D call uncertain. In germline, CDR1 is SGDLS, CDR2 YYNGEE. With 0 bases removed from V and 5 bases from J, the gap between germline ends came to 14 bases. This CDR3 comprises 15 residues. CDR3 protein: CASSVGPGVSYGYTF. In DNA, the CDR3 is TGTGCCAGCAGCGTAGGACCCGGTGTCTCATATGGCTACACCTTC.

In regard to this clonotype: The junction shows a germline mismatch at one end, possibly a read error. The CDR3 region has the DNA TGTGCCAGCAGCTACGGGGGTGGACTAGCATTCGATGCCCAGTGCTTC. As protein: CASSYGGGLAFDAQCF. The chain couples TRBV13 to TRBJ2-5; 8 nucleotides align to TRBD2. In germline, CDR1 is PRHDT, CDR2 FYEKMQ (reference sequence). The CDR3 consists of 16 residues. Variable domain in full (rest from reference TRBV13 and TRBJ2-5): AAGVIQSPRHLIKEKRETATLKCYPIPRHDTVYWYQQGPGQDPQFLISFYEKMQSDKGSIPDRFSAQQFSDYHSELNMSSLELGDSALYFCASSYGGGLAFDAQCFGPGTRLLVL.